This T cell receptor beta chain was observed in a study of T cell repertoires in aging, cancer and after chemotherapy. Study summary: Repeat sampling of healthy donors over several months to years showed clear clonal overlap.

Rearranged V-D-J TRB sequences were amplified with a mixed TRB-A/B primer pool. TCRdb reanalysed the multiplex PCR reads using MiXCR and keeps one entry per CDR3 protein. The sample yields 9,500 to 11,000 distinct CDR3 sequences, about 45% seen once. The template was genomic DNA from peripheral blood, not RNA. The sequenced sample consisted of blood. This receptor was taken from a human donor in good health.

The CDR3 is CSGRTSISDTQYF. CDR3 DNA: TGCAGCGGAAGGACTTCTATCTCAGATACGCAGTATTTT. V is TRBV29-1 and J is TRBJ2-3, with TRBD2 as a possible D gene (5 bases). This CDR3 is 13 amino acids long. The germline CDR1 and CDR2 sequences are SQVTM and ANQGSEA. V was cut by 7 bases and J by 4 bases, with 15 bases left in between.